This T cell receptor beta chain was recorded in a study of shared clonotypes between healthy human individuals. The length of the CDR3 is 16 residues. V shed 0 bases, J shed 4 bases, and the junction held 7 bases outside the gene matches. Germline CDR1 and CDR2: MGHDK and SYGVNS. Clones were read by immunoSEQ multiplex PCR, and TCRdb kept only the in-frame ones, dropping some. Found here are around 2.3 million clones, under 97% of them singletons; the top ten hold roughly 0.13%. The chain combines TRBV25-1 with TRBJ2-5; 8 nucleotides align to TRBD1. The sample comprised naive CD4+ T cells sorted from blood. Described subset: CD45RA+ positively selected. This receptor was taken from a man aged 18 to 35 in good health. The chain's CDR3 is CASSEYVPGGRETQYF. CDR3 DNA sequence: TGTGCCAGCAGTGAATACGTGCCAGGGGGCCGAGAGACCCAGTACTTC.